The sequence of this T cell receptor beta chain was determined in a study of blood T cell repertoires in COVID-19. Sequencing used immunoSEQ multiplex PCR; TCRdb keeps in-frame clones, though not all of them. The sample comprises around 310,000 clones, roughly 89% of which are singletons, and roughly 1% rests with the top ten. With V trimmed by 4 bases and J by 6 bases, 8 bases remained unmatched. The CDR3 contains 15 residues. Per the germline V gene, CDR1 is SGHTA and CDR2 is FQGNSA. The rearrangement joins TRBV7-2 to TRBJ2-1, with 8 bases fitting TRBD1. This receptor was obtained from a woman in her thirties or forties with COVID-19, enrolled during active disease. Sample: peripheral blood. The CDR3: CASSSDRGWRNEQFF. The CDR3 DNA is TGTGCCAGCAGCTCAGACAGGGGCTGGCGCAATGAGCAGTTCTTC.